These 19 T cell receptor beta chains were all obtained from the same sample, sequenced in a study of blood T cell repertoires in COVID-19. Data came from immunoSEQ multiplex PCR; TCRdb stores just in-frame clones and leaves some out. The sample holds roughly 40,000 clones, under 90% seen once. The sample consisted of peripheral blood. The origin of the receptors is a human donor in a cohort sampled during active COVID-19.

This chain links TRBV5-1 with TRBJ2-3; 7 bases match TRBD2. The CDR3 has 17 amino acids. Germline V lookup: CDR1 SGHRS, CDR2 YFSETQ. J lost 1 base, V lost 0 bases, and 8 bases had no gene match. As DNA, the CDR3 is TGCGCCAGCAGCTTGGCTTCGGGACTAACGGGCACAGATACGCAGTATTTT. This translates into CASSLASGLTGTDTQYF.

V is TRBV6-6 and J is TRBJ2-3; D not resolved. Germline V gene sequence: CDR1 MNHNY, CDR2 SVGAGI (reference sequence). This CDR3 comprises 12 residues. The V end lost 5 bases, the J end lost 6 bases, and 9 bases lay between the germline ends. CDR3 DNA: TGTGCCAGCAGTCCGCGAGCGGATACGCAGTATTTT. Translation gives CASSPRADTQYF.

The CDR3: CASTRDRPYEQYF. The CDR3, as DNA: TGTGCCAGCACGCGGGACAGGCCCTACGAGCAGTACTTC. The chain joins TRBV5-4 to TRBJ2-7, with TRBD1 identical over 8 bases. V shed 6 bases and J 2 bases; nucleotides not matched to a gene: 4. The germline gives CDR1 SGHNT, CDR2 YYREEE (reference sequence). The CDR3 extends over 13 amino acids.

Only a few counts were recorded for this clone. The rearrangement links TRBV9 to TRBJ1-1; 7 nucleotides line up with TRBD1. CDR3 length equals 15 residues. The V gene end was trimmed by 3 bases and the J gene end by 2 bases; junction bases not matched to a gene: 7. Germline CDR1 and CDR2: SGDLS and YYNGEE. DNA of the CDR3: TGTGCCAGCAGCGGCCGGGACAGCCTAAACACTGAAGCTTTCTTT. Translation gives CASSGRDSLNTEAFF.

The chain combines TRBV3-1 (or the pseudogene TRBV3-2) with TRBJ1-1; no definite D call. V was pared by 4 bases and J by 0 bases, with 12 bases between. Germline V CDR1 and CDR2: LGHDT, YNNKEL (reference sequence). The CDR3 has 15 residues. The CDR3 region has the DNA TGTGCCAGCAGCCCCCCTGAGGGATTGAACACTGAAGCTTTCTTT. This gives the protein CASSPPEGLNTEAFF.

This chain links TRBV18 with TRBJ1-4; D uncertain. The germline CDR1 and CDR2 sequences are KGHSH and LQKENI. This CDR3 contains 15 residues. V gave up 2 bases and J gave up 4 bases, with 11 bases separating them. The CDR3 DNA reads TGTGCCAGCTCACCAAGAGAAACGCTTAATGAAAAACTGTTTTTT. Amino acid sequence: CASSPRETLNEKLFF.

The chain combines TRBV7-9 with TRBJ1-4, with D uncertain. The CDR3 is 11 residues long. Looked up from germline, CDR1 is SEHNR and CDR2 is FQNEAQ (reference sequence). The V end was cut by 5 bases, the J end by 5 bases, with 3 bases between. The CDR3 loop reads CASSPNEKLFF. DNA of the CDR3: TGTGCCAGCAGCCCAAATGAAAAACTGTTTTTT.

In this sample, this clone turned up a few times. The chain couples TRBV6-5 to TRBJ2-5, with a weak D call TRBD2 (6 bases). Looked up from germline, CDR1 is MNHEY and CDR2 is SVGAGI. The CDR3 is 13 amino acids. The V end was cut by 9 bases, the J end by 5 bases, with 16 bases between. The CDR3 here is CASSGPREETQYF. The DNA for the CDR3 is TGTGCCAGTTCGGGACCCCGGGAGGAGACCCAGTACTTC.

The gene calls are TRBV28 and TRBJ2-1; 7 bases align to TRBD2. The germline V gene has CDR1 MDHEN and CDR2 SYDVKM. The trim removed 3 bases at V and 6 bases at J, leaving 5 bases unmatched. The CDR3 totals 14 residues. CDR3 protein: CASSLGGLGNEQFF. For the CDR3, the DNA is TGTGCCAGCAGTTTGGGGGGGTTAGGCAATGAGCAGTTCTTC.

This chain links TRBV7-2 with TRBJ2-3; D may be TRBD1 (8 bases). The CDR3 sequence is 17 residues long. Germline V lookup: CDR1 SGHTA, CDR2 FQGNSA. V was pared by 5 bases and J by 6 bases, with 24 bases between. In DNA, the CDR3 is TGTGCCAGCAGCCCAACAGGGGGAGGGTCTGCGTGGGATACGCAGTATTTT. It is translated as CASSPTGGGSAWDTQYF.

The rearrangement links TRBV10-3 to TRBJ1-1, with unresolved D. Trimming took off 6 bases at V and 6 bases at J, with 14 bases between the two ends. Per the germline V gene, CDR1 is ENHRY and CDR2 is SYGVKD. CDR3 length: 13 amino acids. The CDR3 DNA reads as TGTGCCATCAGCCGGTCCGGGGTTGCTGAAGCTTTCTTT. This sequence encodes CAISRSGVAEAFF.

The chain carries TRBV27 and TRBJ2-3; no firm D call. Trimming cost V 2 bases and J 1 base, with 4 bases left between them. Looked up from germline, CDR1 is MNHEY and CDR2 is SMNVEV (reference sequence). The CDR3 is 13 residues long. CDR3 coding DNA: TGTGCCAGCAGTTTAGAGGGCACAGATACGCAGTATTTT. Amino acids: CASSLEGTDTQYF.

The rearrangement uses TRBV10-3 and TRBJ2-1, with a possible D match to TRBD1 (5 bases). Germline V gene lookup returns CDR1 ENHRY and CDR2 SYGVKD. This CDR3 comprises 16 residues. V lost 0 bases to trimming and J lost 6 bases, with 15 bases between them. CDR3 region: CAISESARVEGNEQFF. The CDR3 region has the DNA TGTGCCATCAGTGAGTCAGCCAGGGTCGAAGGCAATGAGCAGTTCTTC.

The rearrangement joins TRBV7-2 to TRBJ2-5, with a possible D match to TRBD2 (6 bases). Germline CDR1 is SGHTA and CDR2 is FQGNSA. Trimming took 5 bases from V and 5 from J, leaving 18 bases between them. The CDR3 runs 15 residues. The CDR3 DNA sequence: TGTGCCAGCAGCCGCTCACTAGCTCACGAGGAGACCCAGTACTTC. Its protein product is CASSRSLAHEETQYF.

The chain is built from TRBV29-1 and TRBJ1-1, with 10 bases matching TRBD1. The V gene's germline CDR1 is SQVTM and CDR2 ANQGSEA. The junction had 6 bases not matched to a gene; V was cut back by 4 bases and J by 4 bases. The CDR3 is 14 residues long. CDR3 sequence (DNA): TGCAGCGTTGTTCATGGGACAGGGGCCACTGAAGCTTTCTTT. Translated, it gives CSVVHGTGATEAFF.

The chain carries TRBV11-2 and TRBJ2-7; perhaps TRBD1 as D (6 bases). V lost 5 bases, J lost 0 bases, and 17 bases lay in between. CDR3 length equals 16 residues. Per germline, CDR1 SGHAT and CDR2 FQNNGV. The CDR3 DNA sequence: TGTGCCAGCAGCCCCGGACAGCGACGAGTCTCCTACGAGCAGTACTTC. Encoded protein: CASSPGQRRVSYEQYF.

This clone appeared a single time. The chain's CDR3 is CASSHNRGTEAFF. In DNA, the CDR3 is TGTGCCAGCAGCCACAACAGGGGAACTGAAGCTTTCTTT. The rearrangement joins TRBV3-1 (or the pseudogene TRBV3-2) to TRBJ1-1; TRBD1 matches 7 bases. CDR3 length equals 13 residues. V lost 3 bases to trimming and J lost 5 bases; unmatched junction nucleotides: 3. Germline V gives CDR1 LGHDT, CDR2 YNNKEL (reference sequence).

The gene calls are TRBV11-2 and TRBJ2-2; a weak D match, TRBD2 (6 bases). Germline CDR1 reads SGHAT; CDR2 reads FQNNGV. The CDR3 is 14 amino acids. V gave up 5 bases and J gave up 7 bases, with 14 bases separating them. The CDR3 spells CASSLGRSSGELFF. In nucleotides, the CDR3 is TGTGCCAGCAGCCTAGGGAGGAGTAGCGGGGAGCTGTTTTTT. Full variable domain (remainder filled in from reference TRBV11-2 and TRBJ2-2): EAGVAQSPRYKIIEKRQSVAFWCNPISGHATLYWYQQILGQGPKLLIQFQNNGVVDDSQLPKDRFSAERLKGVDSTLKIQPAKLEDSAVYLCASSLGRSSGELFFGEGSRLTVL.

The rearrangement links TRBV30 to TRBJ2-7; TRBD2 aligns across 11 bases. V was pared by 0 bases and J by 7 bases, with 5 bases of the junction left unmatched. CDR3 length: 14 amino acids. From germline, CDR1 is GTSNPN and CDR2 SVGIG (reference sequence). The CDR3 DNA follows: TGTGCCTGGAGTGTCCTAGCGGGAGGTGTTGAGCAGTACTTC. Translation: CAWSVLAGGVEQYF.